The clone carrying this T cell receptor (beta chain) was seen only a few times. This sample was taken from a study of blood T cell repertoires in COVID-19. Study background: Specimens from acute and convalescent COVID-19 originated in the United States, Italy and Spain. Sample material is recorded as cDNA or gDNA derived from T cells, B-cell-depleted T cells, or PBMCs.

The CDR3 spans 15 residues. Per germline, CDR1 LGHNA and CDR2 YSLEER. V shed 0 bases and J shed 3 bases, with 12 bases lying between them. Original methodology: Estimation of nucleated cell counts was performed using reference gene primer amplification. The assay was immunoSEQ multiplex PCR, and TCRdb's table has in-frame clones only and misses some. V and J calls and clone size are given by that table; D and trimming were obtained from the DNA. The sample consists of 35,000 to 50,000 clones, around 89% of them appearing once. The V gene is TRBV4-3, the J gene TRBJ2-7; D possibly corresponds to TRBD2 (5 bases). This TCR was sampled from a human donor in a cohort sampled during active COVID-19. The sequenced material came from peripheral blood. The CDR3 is CASSQDGNTYYEQYF. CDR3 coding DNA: TGCGCCAGCAGCCAAGACGGGAACACATACTACGAGCAGTACTTC.